A selection of T cell receptor beta chains follows, all from one sample in a study of shared T cell receptors in the human thymus. Assay used: immunoSEQ multiplex PCR; TCRdb lists only in-frame clones, some missing. The sample records over 650,000 clones, about 89% being singletons. These data were likewise used in another study, on human thymus T cells.

Sequences were obtained from thymocytes. These receptors originate from a boy under two years old with a congenital heart defect. The CDR3 runs from the conserved cysteine through the conserved F or W. A D gene is named only where the DNA matches it firmly. Size values are once, few and many counts, or a class for expanded clones, and some rows have none.

size: .
J: TRBJ1-2
D: .
V: TRBV2
DNA: TGTGCCAGCAGTGCTCGGGGGGGAGAGCCGCGTGGCTACACCTTC
CDR3: CASSARGGEPRGYTF

size: .
J: TRBJ2-3
D: .
V: TRBV4-2
DNA: TGTGCCAGCAGCCAAGATCTAGGGGGAAAGCTGGTGGGCACAGATACGCAGTATTTT
CDR3: CASSQDLGGKLVGTDTQYF

size: .
J: TRBJ2-2
D: .
V: TRBV5-1
DNA: TGCGCCAGCAGCCACCGTGACAGGTTGACCGGGGAGCTGTTTTTT
CDR3: CASSHRDRLTGELFF

size: .
J: TRBJ1-3
D: .
V: TRBV4-1
DNA: TGCGCCAGCAGCCAAGATTTCAGGACAGCCAGCTCTGGAAACACCATATATTTT
CDR3: CASSQDFRTASSGNTIYF

size: once
J: TRBJ1-1
D: TRBD1
V: TRBV29-1
DNA: TGCAGCGTTGCTTTGGTGTCGGCAGGGGGGCACACTGAAGCTTTCTTT
CDR3: CSVALVSAGGHTEAFF

size: once
J: TRBJ2-5
D: TRBD2
V: TRBV9
DNA: TGTGCCAGCAGGGTAGAGCGGGGCCAAGAGACCCAGTACTTC
CDR3: CASRVERGQETQYF

size: .
J: TRBJ2-7
D: TRBD2
V: TRBV27
DNA: TGTGCCAGCAGGACCAATACCGGGGGGGCACCTATGGGATACGAGCAGTACTTC
CDR3: CASRTNTGGAPMGYEQYF

size: .
J: TRBJ2-7
D: .
V: TRBV7-2
DNA: TGTGCCAGCAGCTTAGTGGGAGCTGGGCAGTACTTC
CDR3: CASSLVGAGQYF

size: .
J: TRBJ1-2
D: .
V: TRBV27
DNA: TGTGCCAGCAGTTCGTCCCGGGAGGCTCATGGCTACACCTTC
CDR3: CASSSSREAHGYTF

size: .
J: TRBJ2-1
D: TRBD2
V: TRBV11-2
DNA: TGTGCCAGCAGCTACCGGACTAGCGGGAGCCACCCCGGGAAGAATGAGCAGTTCTTC
CDR3: CASSYRTSGSHPGKNEQFF

size: .
J: TRBJ2-1
D: TRBD2
V: TRBV4-3
DNA: TGCGCCAGCAGCCAAGAGCAGGGAAGAGAGCTAGCGGACCTCTCCTACAATGAGCAGTTCTTC
CDR3: CASSQEQGRELADLSYNEQFF

size: .
J: TRBJ1-2
D: .
V: TRBV15
DNA: TGTGCCACCAGCTACTTCGGAGTTCGCTACACCTTC
CDR3: CATSYFGVRYTF

size: .
J: TRBJ2-3
D: TRBD2
V: TRBV4-2
DNA: TGTGCCAGCAGCCAAACCGCGACTAGCGGGGGCACAGATACGCAGTATTTT
CDR3: CASSQTATSGGTDTQYF

size: .
J: TRBJ1-4
D: TRBD1
V: TRBV18
DNA: TGTGCCAGCTCGCGCTCCGGGACAGGGCAATCAGAACTGTTTTTT
CDR3: CASSRSGTGQSELFF

size: .
J: TRBJ2-2
D: TRBD2
V: TRBV6-1
DNA: TGTGCCAGCAGTGAACGGACTAGCGGGAGGTCTTCCGGGGAGCTGTTTTTT
CDR3: CASSERTSGRSSGELFF

size: .
J: TRBJ1-2
D: .
V: TRBV28
DNA: TGTGCCAGCAGCTTCGGGTTAGGCTACACCTTC
CDR3: CASSFGLGYTF

size: .
J: TRBJ2-1
D: TRBD2
V: TRBV2
DNA: TGTGCCAGCATTCTCCGCCTAGCGGGCCAGCTCAATGAGCAGTTCTTC
CDR3: CASILRLAGQLNEQFF

size: .
J: TRBJ2-2
D: .
V: TRBV14
DNA: TGTGCCAGCAGCCAAGCGCCCAGCACCGGGGAGCTGTTTTTT
CDR3: CASSQAPSTGELFF

size: .
J: TRBJ2-6
D: TRBD2
V: TRBV2
DNA: TGTGCCAGCAGTGAAGCGAGGGGACTAGCGGGGAGCTCTGGGGCCAACGTCCTGACTTTC
CDR3: CASSEARGLAGSSGANVLTF

size: .
J: TRBJ2-5
D: .
V: TRBV19
DNA: TGTGCCAGTAGTATACCCGGCTCACAGGGCCGGGATTTTGAAGAGACCCAGTACTTC
CDR3: CASSIPGSQGRDFEETQYF

size: .
J: TRBJ1-1
D: .
V: TRBV5-6
DNA: TGTGCCAGCAGCTTGAAGGGGAAGACTGAAGCTTTCTTT
CDR3: CASSLKGKTEAFF

size: .
J: TRBJ2-7
D: TRBD2
V: TRBV28
DNA: TGTGCCAGCAGTCCTACGGGACTAGCGCCCTACGAGCAGTACTTC
CDR3: CASSPTGLAPYEQYF

size: .
J: TRBJ2-1
D: .
V: TRBV6-1
DNA: TGTGCCAGCAGTGAAATGGAGGGAAGCTCCTACAATGAGCAGTTCTTC
CDR3: CASSEMEGSSYNEQFF

size: .
J: TRBJ1-2
D: TRBD1
V: TRBV4-1
DNA: TGCGCCAGCAGCCAACCGGGACAGGTTAACTATGGCTACACCTTC
CDR3: CASSQPGQVNYGYTF

size: few
J: TRBJ1-1
D: TRBD1
V: TRBV14
DNA: TGTGCCAGCAGCAACAGGGGGCAAGGAGCTTTCTTT
CDR3: CASSNRGQGAFF

size: .
J: TRBJ1-1
D: .
V: TRBV7-9
DNA: TGTGCCAGCAGCCCCCACAGGGCGGAGAACACTGAAGCTTTCTTT
CDR3: CASSPHRAENTEAFF

size: .
J: TRBJ2-7
D: .
V: TRBV11-2
DNA: TGTGCCAGCAGCTTAGTTGCAGGGCTCACCTACGAGCAGTACTTC
CDR3: CASSLVAGLTYEQYF

size: few
J: TRBJ2-7
D: .
V: TRBV19
DNA: TGTGCCAGTAGTAATGCACGTTACACCTACGAGCAGTACTTC
CDR3: CASSNARYTYEQYF

size: .
J: TRBJ2-3
D: .
V: TRBV4-2
DNA: TGTGCCAGCAGCCCTTACACCACAGATACGCAGTATTTT
CDR3: CASSPYTTDTQYF

size: .
J: TRBJ1-2
D: .
V: TRBV6-1
DNA: TGTGCCAGCAGTGCCCCCTCATTCGAGTGGGGGACACACTATGGCTACACCTTC
CDR3: CASSAPSFEWGTHYGYTF

size: .
J: TRBJ2-7
D: .
V: TRBV27
DNA: TGTGCCAGCAGTTTTTCTTCAGGGACACCCTACGAGCAGTACTTC
CDR3: CASSFSSGTPYEQYF

size: .
J: TRBJ2-7
D: .
V: TRBV30
DNA: TGTGCCTGGAGTGTACCCAAACAGCGGGACAACTCCTACGAGCAGTACTTC
CDR3: CAWSVPKQRDNSYEQYF

size: .
J: TRBJ2-3
D: TRBD2
V: TRBV30
DNA: TGTGCCTGGAGTGAACTTGCCGGGGGGGCGACAGATACGCAGTATTTT
CDR3: CAWSELAGGATDTQYF

size: .
J: TRBJ1-5
D: .
V: TRBV7-2
DNA: TGTGCAAGGAGGGGTCAGCCCCAGCATTTT
CDR3: CARRGQPQHF

size: once
J: TRBJ1-1
D: TRBD1
V: TRBV27
DNA: TGTGCCAGCAGTCACCAAAGGGGGACAGGGAAATCTCTCGGCACTGAAGCTTTCTTT
CDR3: CASSHQRGTGKSLGTEAFF

size: once
J: TRBJ1-1
D: TRBD1
V: TRBV18
DNA: TGTGCCAGCTCACCCCGCATCAAGACAGGGGGCGTCCGTACTGAAGCTTTCTTT
CDR3: CASSPRIKTGGVRTEAFF

size: .
J: TRBJ2-1
D: TRBD2
V: TRBV18
DNA: TGTGCCAGCTCACCCGGACTAGCGGTACCCTCCTACAATGAGCAGTTCTTC
CDR3: CASSPGLAVPSYNEQFF

size: .
J: TRBJ1-2
D: TRBD1
V: TRBV28
DNA: TGTGCCAGCACCCCCGGACAGGGCCCTTATGGCTACACCTTC
CDR3: CASTPGQGPYGYTF

size: .
J: TRBJ2-2
D: TRBD1
V: TRBV9
DNA: TGTGCCAGCAGCGTAGTAGGGGGCCAGCACGCGAACACCGGGGAGCTGTTTTTT
CDR3: CASSVVGGQHANTGELFF

size: .
J: TRBJ1-2
D: .
V: TRBV29-1
DNA: TGCAGCGTTGAACCAGGGTATGGGTATGGCTACACCTTC
CDR3: CSVEPGYGYGYTF